Listed below are T cell receptor beta chains from one sample, sequenced in a study of blood T cell repertoires in COVID-19. This table comes from immunoSEQ multiplex PCR, and its TCRdb copy is limited to in-frame clones, with some not included. The table lists around 170,000 clones, roughly 87% of them singletons, with 5.5% to 8.5% in the top ten. The specimen sequenced was PBMCs or T cells enriched from blood (not recorded which). These receptors came from a woman aged 45-60 years who had recovered from COVID-19. CDR3s include the opening cysteine and the closing phenylalanine or tryptophan. D genes are given only for firm matches. Some rows mark clone size as missing; the rest say once, few, many or name a class of expanded clone.

CDR3nt,CDR3aa,d_gene,v_gene,j_gene,abundance
TGTGCCAGCAGCCTCCTAGCGGGAGGGCGAAATGAGCAGTTCTTC,CASSLLAGGRNEQFF,TRBD2,TRBV28,TRBJ2-1,-
TGTGCCAGCAGCTTGACGATGTGGGGCCGGGGGGAGACCCAGTACTTC,CASSLTMWGRGETQYF,-,TRBV7-2,TRBJ2-5,-
TGTGCCAGCAGTCCCCGAAGTGGGCGCCCACTCCCCCAAGAGACCCAGTACTTC,CASSPRSGRPLPQETQYF,-,TRBV27,TRBJ2-5,-
TGTGCCAGCAGCTTGCTTAACACCCGAAACACAGATACGCAGTATTTT,CASSLLNTRNTDTQYF,-,TRBV5-8,TRBJ2-3,-
TGTGCCAGCAGCGTAGACGGGGGGGCCCACACAGATACGCAGTATTTT,CASSVDGGAHTDTQYF,TRBD2,TRBV9,TRBJ2-3,-
TGTGCCAGTAGTAGGGGCTGGGGCAATGAGCAGTTCTTC,CASSRGWGNEQFF,-,TRBV19,TRBJ2-1,-
TGTGCCAGCTCACTATATACAACTACGGGAACTAAAATGAACACTGAAGCTTTCTTT,CASSLYTTTGTKMNTEAFF,-,TRBV18,TRBJ1-1,-
TGTGCCAGCAGCTTAGGGCTGTTAGCCAAAAACATTCAGTACTTC,CASSLGLLAKNIQYF,-,TRBV11-2,TRBJ2-4,-
TGTGCCAGCAGGGGCGGGGAGGCTGAAGCTTTCTTT,CASRGGEAEAFF,-,TRBV6-5,TRBJ1-1,-
TGTGCCAGCAGTTTACTAACAGGAGTGAACACTGAAGCTTTCTTT,CASSLLTGVNTEAFF,-,TRBV28,TRBJ1-1,-
TGCGCCAGCAGCTTGGCCCCGACAGGGGGCTATGGCTACACCTTC,CASSLAPTGGYGYTF,TRBD1,TRBV5-1,TRBJ1-2,-
TGTGCCACCAGCAGAGGGCTAGGGACAGGCCTTTACACTGAAGCTTTCTTT,CATSRGLGTGLYTEAFF,TRBD1,TRBV15,TRBJ1-1,-
TGTGCCAGCAGCCCTGGACAGGGGGCCCTCCGGGCCGGGGAGCTGTTTTTT,CASSPGQGALRAGELFF,TRBD1,TRBV11-3,TRBJ2-2,-
TGTGCCAGCAGCACTACAGGGACCCAAGAGACCCAGTACTTC,CASSTTGTQETQYF,-,TRBV3-1/TRBV3-2,TRBJ2-5,-
TGTGCCAGCAGATCTCTGGGCAACTCCTACGAGCAGTACTTC,CASRSLGNSYEQYF,-,TRBV27,TRBJ2-7,-
TGCGCCAGCAGCCAAGAGGTCAGGGGCTCCTCCGAGCAGTACTTC,CASSQEVRGSSEQYF,-,TRBV4-3,TRBJ2-7,-
TGTGCCAGCAGTCCCGGGATAGGGGGCTACACCTTC,CASSPGIGGYTF,-,TRBV12-3/TRBV12-4,TRBJ1-2,-
TGTGCCAGCAGCGTACAGGGCTCCGGAAACACCATATATTTT,CASSVQGSGNTIYF,-,TRBV5-4,TRBJ1-3,-
TGCGCCAGCAGACGACAGGGGAGCGGGGAGACCCAGTACTTC,CASRRQGSGETQYF,TRBD1,TRBV5-1,TRBJ2-5,once
TGTGCCAGCAGCTTGGCAGGAGGGAATGAGCAGTTCTTC,CASSLAGGNEQFF,-,TRBV7-8,TRBJ2-1,-
TGTGCCAGTAGTATAAAGAGCAGGGGCCGCACAGATACGCAGTATTTT,CASSIKSRGRTDTQYF,-,TRBV19,TRBJ2-3,-
TGCGCCAGCAGCTATATGGCAGTAGTTAGCGGATTAAGCTCCTACGAGCAGTACTTC,CASSYMAVVSGLSSYEQYF,-,TRBV5-1,TRBJ2-7,-
TGCGCCAGCAGCTTGGAAGGGGTTGGGCGAAACACCATATATTTT,CASSLEGVGRNTIYF,-,TRBV5-1,TRBJ1-3,-
TGTGCCAGCAGCGCAGGGACAGGGTTTGGCTACACCTTC,CASSAGTGFGYTF,TRBD1,TRBV7-6,TRBJ1-2,-
TGCGCCAGCCAACTAGCGGGAGGTGGAAATACGCAGTATTTT,CASQLAGGGNTQYF,TRBD2,TRBV5-1,TRBJ2-3,-
TGCGCCAGCAGCTTGGAGGGACTTGCTGGAAACACCATATATTTT,CASSLEGLAGNTIYF,-,TRBV5-1,TRBJ1-3,-
TGTGCCAGCAGCCTGACAGGGGTAGATTCACCCCTCCACTTT,CASSLTGVDSPLHF,TRBD1,TRBV7-3,TRBJ1-6,-
TGTGCCAGCAGTGAACAGGGTCCCCACAATCAGCCCCAGCATTTT,CASSEQGPHNQPQHF,-,TRBV2,TRBJ1-5,-
TGTGCCAGCAGTTTTGGACAGGGGGGCTACGAGCAGTACTTC,CASSFGQGGYEQYF,TRBD1,TRBV27,TRBJ2-7,-
TGTGCCAGCACCCAAGGTGGGGGGTTCGCGGGCGATACGCAGTATTTT,CASTQGGGFAGDTQYF,-,TRBV7-9,TRBJ2-3,-
TGTGCCAGCAGCTTATTTGAGGGAGTCACTGAAGCTTTCTTT,CASSLFEGVTEAFF,-,TRBV7-9,TRBJ1-1,-
TGTGCCAGCAGTCCCGTTTTAGCGGGAGAGCCAAACAATGAGCAGTTCTTC,CASSPVLAGEPNNEQFF,TRBD2,TRBV6-6,TRBJ2-1,-
TGTGCCAGCGCCTCGGGGGGCAGCTCCTATAATTCACCCCTCCACTTT,CASASGGSSYNSPLHF,-,TRBV28,TRBJ1-6,few
TGCACCAGCAGCCATGTACAGGGTTCAGGTGTTGTATGGTATGGCTACACCTTC,CTSSHVQGSGVVWYGYTF,-,TRBV1,TRBJ1-2,-
TGTGCCAGCAGTTATAATCAGGACAATGAGCAGTTCTTC,CASSYNQDNEQFF,-,TRBV6-2/TRBV6-3,TRBJ2-1,-
TGTGCCAGCAGCTTAAGGTCGGCAGGGTCGGATACGCAGTATTTT,CASSLRSAGSDTQYF,-,TRBV7-9,TRBJ2-3,-
TGTGCCAGCAGCCGGGACAGGGGAGGGTTCGGGCAGTACTTC,CASSRDRGGFGQYF,TRBD1,TRBV5-6,TRBJ2-7,-
TGTGCCAGCTCACCACCGATGTTAGCGGAAGGGGCAGATACGCAGTATTTT,CASSPPMLAEGADTQYF,-,TRBV18,TRBJ2-3,-
TGTGCCACCAGAACAGGGGAAAATCAGCCCCAGCATTTT,CATRTGENQPQHF,TRBD1,TRBV19,TRBJ1-5,-
TGTGCCATCGGGGTACCTCCGAACACTGAAGCTTTCTTT,CAIGVPPNTEAFF,-,TRBV11-1,TRBJ1-1,-
TGTGCCAGCAGGCGCGGGACAGGGGGCCCAGATACGCAGTATTTT,CASRRGTGGPDTQYF,TRBD1,TRBV14,TRBJ2-3,-
TGCAGCGTTGAGTCAGACAGGGCTGGAAACACCATATATTTT,CSVESDRAGNTIYF,TRBD1,TRBV29-1,TRBJ1-3,once
TGTGCCAGCTCACCACTACCGGGACTAGCGGGAGTGGAGGATGAGCAGTTCTTC,CASSPLPGLAGVEDEQFF,TRBD2,TRBV18,TRBJ2-1,-
TGTGCCATCAGTGAGATAGGAGGGGCTGGGGCCAACGTCCTGACTTTC,CAISEIGGAGANVLTF,-,TRBV10-3,TRBJ2-6,once
TGTGCCAGCAGTGGGGGGGGACGGGACACAGATACGCAGTATTTT,CASSGGGRDTDTQYF,TRBD2,TRBV9,TRBJ2-3,-
TGTGCCAGTAGTATCACAGGGACAGGGACTTTCTACGAGCAGTACTTC,CASSITGTGTFYEQYF,TRBD1,TRBV19,TRBJ2-7,-
TGTGCCAGCAGTAACGGACAGACTGAAGCTTTCTTT,CASSNGQTEAFF,-,TRBV2,TRBJ1-1,-
TGTGCCAGCGGGCTAGCGGGCTCCTACAATGAGCAGTTCTTC,CASGLAGSYNEQFF,TRBD2,TRBV7-2,TRBJ2-1,-
TGTGCCAGCAGCTTAGAGGACACCTCCTACGAGCAGTACTTC,CASSLEDTSYEQYF,-,TRBV11-3,TRBJ2-7,-
TGTGCCACCTTAGCCCCTGAGAGCCCTTATAATTCACCCCTCCACTTT,CATLAPESPYNSPLHF,-,TRBV28,TRBJ1-6,-
TGTGCCAGCAGTGCCTTTCGGTCCGGGACAGGGACCTATGGCTACACCTTC,CASSAFRSGTGTYGYTF,TRBD1,TRBV6-4,TRBJ1-2,-
TGCGCCAGCAGCTTGGCCTGGGACAGGGCGGATTCACCCCTCCACTTT,CASSLAWDRADSPLHF,TRBD1,TRBV5-1,TRBJ1-6,once
TGTGCCAGCAGCCACCCTCGGACTAGCGGGAACTACAATGAGCAGTTCTTC,CASSHPRTSGNYNEQFF,TRBD2,TRBV3-1/TRBV3-2,TRBJ2-1,few
TGTGCCAGCCCACTGGGAGCGGGTGGCTACACCTTC,CASPLGAGGYTF,-,TRBV30,TRBJ1-2,-
TGTGCCAGCAGCGCTGAGCGGCGAAACACCATATATTTT,CASSAERRNTIYF,-,TRBV9,TRBJ1-3,once
TGTGCCAGTTCTGCGGGTGGAAACACCATATATTTT,CASSAGGNTIYF,-,TRBV19,TRBJ1-3,-